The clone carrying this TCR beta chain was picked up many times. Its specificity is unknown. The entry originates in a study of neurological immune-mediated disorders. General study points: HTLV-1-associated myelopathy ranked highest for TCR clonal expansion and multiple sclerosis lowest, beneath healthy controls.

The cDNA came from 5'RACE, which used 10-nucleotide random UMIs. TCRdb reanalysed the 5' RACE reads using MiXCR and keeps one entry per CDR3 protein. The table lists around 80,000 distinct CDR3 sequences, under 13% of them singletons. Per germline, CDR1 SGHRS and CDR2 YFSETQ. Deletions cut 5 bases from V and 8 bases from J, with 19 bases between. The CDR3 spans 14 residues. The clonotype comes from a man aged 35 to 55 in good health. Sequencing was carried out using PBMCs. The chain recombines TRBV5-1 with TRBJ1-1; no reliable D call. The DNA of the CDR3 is TGCGCCAGCAGTTTGACCCCGGCCTCGCTGGAAGCTTTCTTT. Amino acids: CASSLTPASLEAFF. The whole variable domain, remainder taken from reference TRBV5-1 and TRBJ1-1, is KAGVTQTPRYLIKTRGQQVTLSCSPISGHRSVSWYQQTPGQGLQFLFEYFSETQRNKGNFPGRFSGRQFSNSRSEMNVSTLELGDSALYLCASSLTPASLEAFFGQGTRLTVV.